What follows is one T cell receptor beta chain and its context. Its antigen remains undetermined. No base quality information exists; no much larger clone differs at one position. Only healthy Caucasian donors were included. The twin cohort comprised three pairs of female monozygotic twins, all aged roughly 18 to 29 years. RNA for TCR libraries was isolated from peripheral blood mononuclear cells. Libraries were constructed by 5' RACE. Instrument used: Illumina HiSeq 2000. Template switching introduced a universal primer binding site; the final cDNA contained a unique molecular identifier, enabling accurate counting of TCR cDNA molecules. First-strand cDNA for TCR alpha and beta chains was synthesized from specific primers in the conserved constant-segment region. To control for contamination, each cDNA library was double barcoded with a SMART-Mk sample barcode plus Illumina barcodes. TruSeq adapter sequences along with Illumina sample barcodes were introduced in two successive PCR steps. The TCR alpha and beta cDNA libraries were sequenced on the Illumina HiSeq platform using custom primers. The paper's data handling went like this. MiGEC processed the raw reads to extract unique molecular identifiers, while MiXCR was used to determine the CDR3 positions. Recombination models were inferred per individual with the repgenHMM and IGoR tools using an EM algorithm. The tcR package in R was used for shared clonotype analysis, with sharing normalized by the product of cloneset sizes. Out-of-frame nonproductive sequences were analyzed to study raw recombination free of thymic and clonal selection effects. Using fastp trimming at Q25 and MiXCR clonotype assembly, TCRdb reanalyzed the public sequencing data and kept in-frame beta chains. Every CDR3 protein is listed once, alongside the most common genes and DNA of its rows. Here the V and J calls rest on TCRdb's processing, not on the authors' analysis. The sample table contains about 690,000 distinct CDR3 sequences; only one count was recorded for around 20% of them. The top ten constitute 4% to 5.5% of the sample.

The CDR3 holds 15 amino acids from the cysteine to the phenylalanine. Of the read, only the CDR3 DNA is kept; its 45 bases are in frame from base 1. V gives up 1 base and J gives up 1 base, and the segment between their germline ends measures 11 bases. CDR1 and CDR2 were assigned from the germline V gene as SGHRS and YFSETQ. This entry comes from a study of identical twins (dated by TCRdb to the mid-2010s). Background on the whole study: TCR alpha and beta repertoires from monozygotic twins, unrelated adults of various ages and cord blood were deep-sequenced to test whether fetal clonotypes persist. To rule out contamination, replicate twin experiments were performed at different times with different library preparation protocols. Study-level results and caveats: Compared with coincidental sharing between unrelated individuals, out-of-frame TCR alpha sequences shared between twins had an excess of sequences with low generation probability. Fewer insertions were carried by abundant cord blood beta clonotypes, a similar but weaker trend appeared in young adult naive repertoires, and no such trend appeared in memory repertoires. Zero-insertion analyses could be partly confounded by invariant T cells such as MAIT and iNKT, though diverse VJ usage argued against such confounding for most clonotypes. Because the same donors could not be followed over many years, the conclusions relied on cross-sectional statistical analysis. A weaker excess of twin sharing was found in beta out-of-frame sequences because the signal-to-noise ratio was lowered by fewer shared sequences. In monozygotic twins, recombination models systematically underestimated out-of-frame TCR alpha sharing, but the models matched the sharing seen between unrelated individuals.

This sample was shared with a second study, whose subject was T cells expressing NK-cell markers. As the second publication notes: Fewer than ten donors provided sorted CD3+CD56+NKG2C+, CD3+CD56+NKG2C- and CD3+CD56-NKG2C+ T-cell subsets, whose TCR beta-chain repertoires were profiled. Among the eight sequenced donors, only one was HCMV-seronegative, while the other seven were HCMV-seropositive. In several experiments an anti-gammadeltaTCR antibody was added to restrict sorting to alphabetaTCR-expressing T cells. In several donors, the dominant CD3+CD56+NKG2C+ clonotypes were among the top 10 CD8+ clonotypes and accounted for roughly 1.0-8% of CD8+ T cells. Those dominant clonotypes were again the most abundant among CD3+CD56-NKG2C+ cells in a handful of donors, at 28.3-60.1%. Whether the expanded NKG2C-expressing T cell clones were specific for HCMV antigens remained unclear. Randomly selected healthy volunteers, three men and five women, were used as the eight sequenced donors. To determine HCMV serostatus, a commercial ELISA kit was used to detect HCMV-specific IgG in serum. Bulk peripheral blood T-cell repertoires were additionally sequenced from unsorted PBMC for several donors. MIGEC was used to demultiplex reads and group reads by UMI, and MiTCR was used to assemble and quantify clonotypes. To exclude erroneous sequences, any TCR cDNA sequence not supported by at least two reads was discarded. The tcR package was used for downstream repertoire analysis, with clonotypes matched between fractions based on CDR3 nucleotide sequence plus V segment. Antigen specificity was annotated against VDJdb with VDJmatch, allowing one amino acid substitution in CDR3.

Sequencing was carried out using PBMCs. The chain is made from TRBV5-1 and TRBJ1-1; the D gene remains uncertain. The sequence was obtained from a woman under 30 in good health. The DNA reads TGCGCCAGCAGCTTGACGTACAGAGGGAACACTGAAGCTTTCTTT. This encodes CASSLTYRGNTEAFF.